The text below deals with one TCR beta chain. Trimming pared 4 bases from V and 0 bases from J, leaving 4 bases between. Germline V gene lookup returns CDR1 SNHLY and CDR2 FYNNEI. The CDR3 runs to 12 residues. The sample is drawn from a study of identical twins. TCRdb redid the calling of the 5' RACE reads with MiXCR, one entry per CDR3 protein. The sample has approximately 670,000 distinct CDR3 sequences; approximately 6% are singletons. This receptor was identified in a man in his late teens or twenties in good health. The sample was naive T cells sorted from blood. V and J are TRBV2 and TRBJ2-7; D remains unclear. Here the CDR3 reads CASSVASYEQYF. DNA for the CDR3: TGTGCCAGCAGTGTGGCCTCCTACGAGCAGTACTTC.